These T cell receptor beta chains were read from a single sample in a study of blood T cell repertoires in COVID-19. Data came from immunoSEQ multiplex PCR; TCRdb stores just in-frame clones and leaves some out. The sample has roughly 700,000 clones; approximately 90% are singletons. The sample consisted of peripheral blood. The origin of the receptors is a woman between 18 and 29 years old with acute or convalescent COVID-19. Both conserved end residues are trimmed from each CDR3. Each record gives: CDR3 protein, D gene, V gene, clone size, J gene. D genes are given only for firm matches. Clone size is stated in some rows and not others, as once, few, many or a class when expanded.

ASSGGGISGYT	.	TRBV25-1	.	TRBJ1-2
ASSDSSGGADTQY	TRBD2	TRBV6-4	many	TRBJ2-3
ASSPRRRNTEAF	.	TRBV4-2	.	TRBJ1-1
ASRGQGIIAHGYT	TRBD1	TRBV4-1	.	TRBJ1-2
ASGNPQGSEQY	.	TRBV12-5	.	TRBJ2-7
ATLAGGTSRREQY	TRBD2	TRBV19	once	TRBJ2-7
ASSLNNPAPNEKLF	.	TRBV7-2	.	TRBJ1-4
ASSQDRQGRDEQF	TRBD1	TRBV4-3	.	TRBJ2-1
ASSIVSLYNEQF	.	TRBV19	.	TRBJ2-1
ASSVTSGLGYT	.	TRBV9	.	TRBJ1-2
ASSVGDRDTEAF	TRBD1	TRBV9	.	TRBJ1-1
ASSLSGGPWAGELF	.	TRBV7-3	.	TRBJ2-2
ASTAGLGRGGYT	.	TRBV19	.	TRBJ1-2
ASGLGRLNTIY	.	TRBV12-5	.	TRBJ1-3
ASSRRTGGGTDTQY	TRBD1	TRBV5-1	.	TRBJ2-3
ASSMGQGRSYNEQF	TRBD1	TRBV5-4	.	TRBJ2-1
ASTSGGAGQPQH	TRBD1	TRBV6-5	.	TRBJ1-5
ASSPWGGANYGYT	.	TRBV7-9	.	TRBJ1-2
ASSSWVTQGTDTQY	.	TRBV27	.	TRBJ2-3
ASSLRTSVETQY	TRBD2	TRBV5-4	few	TRBJ2-5
ASSITGMGSYNSPLH	.	TRBV19	.	TRBJ1-6
ASSLTENTEAF	.	TRBV18	.	TRBJ1-1
ASSLAAGALMNTEAF	.	TRBV7-6	.	TRBJ1-1
ASSHLGQGGTNYGYT	TRBD1	TRBV4-1	.	TRBJ1-2
ASRRENANYGYT	.	TRBV6-6	.	TRBJ1-2
ASRREIAGAADTQY	TRBD2	TRBV27	.	TRBJ2-3
ASSYTEVLISYEQY	.	TRBV7-8	.	TRBJ2-7
ASSSTIGIQPQH	.	TRBV7-2	once	TRBJ1-5
ASNRGSTDTQY	TRBD1	TRBV6-5	.	TRBJ2-3
ASSLVDGGKGYT	.	TRBV5-1	.	TRBJ1-2
ASSERSQSGGRVYGNTIY	.	TRBV18	few	TRBJ1-3
ASSHLTDRSQDGYT	TRBD1	TRBV4-2	.	TRBJ1-2
ASSLQTLGGYT	.	TRBV14	.	TRBJ1-2
ASSFPPGQQF	.	TRBV7-2	once	TRBJ2-1
AISESPVGARNTEAF	.	TRBV10-3	.	TRBJ1-1
ASSHRSGYGYT	.	TRBV4-3	.	TRBJ1-2
AAGRVRGTEAF	.	TRBV10-3	.	TRBJ1-1
SVDYLEPPGAF	.	TRBV29-1	.	TRBJ1-1
ASRDVDTTGNYGYT	.	TRBV11-3	.	TRBJ1-2
ASSYSSDRVYGYT	TRBD1	TRBV6-5	.	TRBJ1-2
ASSLRDFSNTGELF	.	TRBV7-3	.	TRBJ2-2